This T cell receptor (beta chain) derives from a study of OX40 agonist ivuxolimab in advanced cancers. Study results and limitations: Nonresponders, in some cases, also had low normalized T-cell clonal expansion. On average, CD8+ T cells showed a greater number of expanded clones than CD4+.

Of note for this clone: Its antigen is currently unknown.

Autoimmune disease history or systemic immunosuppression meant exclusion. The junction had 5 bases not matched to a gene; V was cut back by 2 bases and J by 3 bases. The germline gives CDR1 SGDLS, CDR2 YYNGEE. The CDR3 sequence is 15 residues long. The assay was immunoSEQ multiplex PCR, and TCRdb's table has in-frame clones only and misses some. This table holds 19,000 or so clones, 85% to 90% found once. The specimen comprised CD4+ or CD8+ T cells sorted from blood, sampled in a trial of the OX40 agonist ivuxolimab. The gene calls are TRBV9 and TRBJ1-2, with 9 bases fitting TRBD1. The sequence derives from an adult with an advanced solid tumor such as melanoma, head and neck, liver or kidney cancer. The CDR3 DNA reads TGTGCCAGCAGCGTCGGGGGACAGGGCCACTATGGCTACACCTTC. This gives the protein CASSVGGQGHYGYTF.